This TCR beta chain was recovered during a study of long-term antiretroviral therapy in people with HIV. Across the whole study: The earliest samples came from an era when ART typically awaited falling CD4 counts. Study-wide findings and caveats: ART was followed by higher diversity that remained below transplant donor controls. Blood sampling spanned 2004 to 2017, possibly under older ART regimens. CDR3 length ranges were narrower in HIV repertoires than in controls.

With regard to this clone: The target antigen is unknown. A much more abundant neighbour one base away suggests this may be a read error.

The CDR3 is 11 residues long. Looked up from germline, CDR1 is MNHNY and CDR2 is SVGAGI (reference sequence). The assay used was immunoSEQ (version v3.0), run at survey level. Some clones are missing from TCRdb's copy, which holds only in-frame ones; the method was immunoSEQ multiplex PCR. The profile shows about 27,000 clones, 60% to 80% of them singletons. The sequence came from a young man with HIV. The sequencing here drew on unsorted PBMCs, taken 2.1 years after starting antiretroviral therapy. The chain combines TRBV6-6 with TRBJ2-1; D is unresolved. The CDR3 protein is CAISVGNEQFF. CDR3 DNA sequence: TGTGCCATCAGTGTGGGGAATGAGCAGTTCTTC.